The next 11 T cell receptor beta chains were all read from a single sample in a study of T cells in tuberculosis. Measured with immunoSEQ multiplex PCR; TCRdb has only the in-frame clones, and not every one. In the table there are around 45,000 clones, around 94% of which are singletons. Input material: PBMCs. The receptor source for this set is a donor aged 10-30 years with latent tuberculosis or without tuberculosis infection. Some clones in this sample may be carry-over from other donors' samples.

The chain employs TRBV2 and TRBJ2-7, with D possibly TRBD2 on 6 matching bases. The CDR3 totals 16 residues. V lost 3 bases and J lost 2, with 17 bases in between. CDR1 and CDR2 (germline): SNHLY, FYNNEI. The CDR3: CASSDYFASATYEQYF. The CDR3 coding sequence is TGTGCCAGCAGTGATTATTTTGCTAGCGCAACCTACGAGCAGTACTTC.

The rearrangement uses TRBV7-6 and TRBJ2-2; 13 nucleotides match TRBD2. Looked up from germline, CDR1 is SGHVS and CDR2 is FNYEAQ. V lost 3 bases and J lost 4; bases outside the gene matches: 2. This CDR3 is built from 16 residues. CDR3 residues: CASSFGLAGVTGELFF. The CDR3 nucleotides are TGTGCCAGCAGCTTTGGACTAGCGGGGGTCACCGGGGAGCTGTTTTTT.

The V call is TRBV7-9, the J call TRBJ1-1; D remains unclear. CDR3 length: 14 residues. In germline, CDR1 is SEHNR, CDR2 FQNEAQ (reference sequence). V was clipped by 0 bases and J by 5 bases, with 10 bases between them. In DNA, the CDR3 is TGTGCCAGCAGCTTAGCGCTGGGGAGGACTGAAGCTTTCTTT. Translated: CASSLALGRTEAFF. Combining the CDR3 with reference TRBV7-9 and TRBJ1-1 gives the whole variable domain DTGVSQNPRHKITKRGQNVTFRCDPISEHNRLYWYRQTLGQGPEFLTYFQNEAQLEKSRLLSDRFSAERPKGSFSTLEIQRTEQGDSAMYLCASSLALGRTEAFFGQGTRLTVV.

In DNA, the CDR3 is TGCGCCAGCAGCCAAGAGGTTGGGACTAGTGATAACAATGAGCAGTTCTTC. Translating gives CASSQEVGTSDNNEQFF. The chain recombines TRBV4-1 with TRBJ2-1; 8 bases match TRBD2. The J segment lost 5 bases and the V segment lost 0 bases, leaving 9 bases of the junction unmatched. The V gene's germline CDR1 is MGHRA and CDR2 YSYEKL. The CDR3 has 17 amino acids.

The chain joins TRBV2 to TRBJ2-1; D is perhaps TRBD2 (6 bases). The germline V gene has CDR1 SNHLY and CDR2 FYNNEI. The CDR3 is 11 amino acids. Trimming took off 4 bases at V and 12 bases at J, with 10 bases between the two ends. CDR3 protein: CASSAGTVQFF. DNA of the CDR3: TGTGCCAGCAGTGCTGGGACTGTGCAGTTCTTC.

This sequence joins TRBV7-3 and TRBJ2-1, with TRBD2 matching 10 bases. Germline V gene data show CDR1 as SGHTA and CDR2 as FQGTGA. The CDR3 has 16 amino acids. The ends lost 1 base at V and 6 bases at J; junction bases unmatched: 6. CDR3 nucleotide sequence: TGTGCCAGCAGCTTAAAAACAGCGGGAGGGGGCAATGAGCAGTTCTTC. This codes for CASSLKTAGGGNEQFF.

This chain connects TRBV5-6 to TRBJ2-1; the match to TRBD2 covers 12 bases. The germline gives CDR1 SGHDT, CDR2 YYEEEE. The CDR3 is made up of 16 amino acids. V shed 4 bases, J shed 4 bases, and the junction held 6 bases outside the gene matches. CDR3 sequence: CASSKLLAGGYNEQFF. The CDR3, as DNA: TGTGCCAGCAGCAAACTGCTAGCGGGAGGGTACAATGAGCAGTTCTTC.

Only one count was recorded for this clone. The rearrangement joins TRBV25-1 to TRBJ2-3; the match to TRBD2 covers 13 bases. The germline CDR1 and CDR2 sequences are MGHDK and SYGVNS. J was trimmed by 3 bases and V by 5 bases; bases with no gene match: 2. The CDR3 is 15 amino acids. The CDR3 region is CASSPTSGRTDTQYF. CDR3 coding DNA: TGTGCCAGCAGTCCGACTAGCGGGAGGACAGATACGCAGTATTTT.

The CDR3 DNA sequence: TGTGCCAGTAGTATGAGACAGGCGAGCTCTGGAAACACCATATATTTT. Its translation is CASSMRQASSGNTIYF. This chain uses TRBV19 with TRBJ1-3; perhaps TRBD1 as D (6 bases). The CDR3 spans 16 residues. Germline V lookup: CDR1 LNHDA, CDR2 SQIVND (reference sequence). Trimming removed 3 bases from V and 0 bases from J, with 12 bases in between.

The chain joins TRBV28 to TRBJ1-1, with D possibly being TRBD1 (5 bases). The length of the CDR3 is 13 residues. Trimming cost V 4 bases and J 5 bases, with 11 bases left between them. In germline, CDR1 is MDHEN, CDR2 SYDVKM. The CDR3 reads CASSWQGRTEAFF. CDR3 bases: TGTGCCAGCAGTTGGCAGGGAAGGACTGAAGCTTTCTTT.

This clone was counted once. The chain employs TRBV4-2 and TRBJ1-2; D is unresolved. Germline CDR1 and CDR2: LGHNA and YNFKEQ. The ends were cut back, 1 base at V and 4 bases at J, with 13 bases in the middle. There are 15 residues in the CDR3. The DNA for the CDR3 is TGTGCCAGCAGCCAAGGAGGTCAGCCGATCTATGGCTACACCTTC. Its protein product is CASSQGGQPIYGYTF.